The clone carrying this T cell receptor beta chain appeared a single time. Antigen specificity is unknown. Additional DNA sequences in this sample encode the identical CDR3. Exclusion applied to patients with autoimmune disease history or systemic immunosuppression. This record belongs to a study of OX40 agonist ivuxolimab in advanced cancers. Overall study context: Earlier treatment with anti-PD-1, anti-PD-L1 or anti-CTLA-4 was permitted, and 35% to 40% had received some.

Repertoires were generated with immunoSEQ multiplex PCR, while TCRdb's copy carries only in-frame clones and drops some. The table includes 90,000 to 130,000 clones, 85% to 95% detected once. The CDR3 totals 15 residues. Germline CDR1 reads SGHNT; CDR2 reads YENEEA. The trim removed 1 base at V and 2 bases at J, leaving 3 bases unmatched. Findings of the study overall: Antigen specificity of clonally expanded peripheral T cells was not established.

The material sequenced was CD4+ or CD8+ T cells sorted from blood, taken in a trial of the OX40 agonist ivuxolimab. The chain employs TRBV11-3 and TRBJ2-5; 8 bases are shared with TRBD1. The TCR comes from an adult with an advanced solid tumor such as melanoma, head and neck, liver or kidney cancer. The CDR3 protein is CASSLGTGSQETQYF. Written as DNA, the CDR3 is TGTGCCAGCAGCTTAGGGACAGGGTCTCAAGAGACCCAGTACTTC.